This T cell receptor (beta chain) was obtained from a study of neurological immune-mediated disorders. Findings and limits, study-wide: The multiple sclerosis repertoire cluster had no clinical or MRI correlate.

PBMCs numbering 2 million and stored at -80 C yielded the unsorted libraries. TCRdb reprocessed the 5' RACE reads with MiXCR, giving one entry per CDR3 protein. The sample shows about 20,000 distinct CDR3 sequences, less than 3.5% of them seen only once. V lost 3 bases to trimming and J lost 5 bases; unmatched junction nucleotides: 9. CDR3 length equals 14 residues. Germline CDR1 is DFQATT and CDR2 is SNEGSKA (reference sequence). This clonotype was seen a handful of times. The antigen is undetermined. Sequencing input: PBMCs. The clonotype comes from a woman aged 18 to 35 with multiple sclerosis. The V and J genes are TRBV20-1 and TRBJ2-5; 7 bases agree with TRBD2. Here the CDR3 DNA reads TGCAGTGCTAGTCCAGCGGGGCTGCGGGAGACCCAGTACTTC. Its protein product is CSASPAGLRETQYF.